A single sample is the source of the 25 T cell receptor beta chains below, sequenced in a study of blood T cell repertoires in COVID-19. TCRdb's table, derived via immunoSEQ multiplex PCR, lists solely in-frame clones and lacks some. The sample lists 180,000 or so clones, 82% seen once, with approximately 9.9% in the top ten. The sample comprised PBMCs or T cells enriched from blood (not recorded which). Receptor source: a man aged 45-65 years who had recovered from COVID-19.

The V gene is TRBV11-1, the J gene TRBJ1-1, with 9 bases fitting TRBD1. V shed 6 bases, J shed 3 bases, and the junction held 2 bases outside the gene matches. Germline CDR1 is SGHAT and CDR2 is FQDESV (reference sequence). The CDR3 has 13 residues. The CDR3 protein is CASSRTGDTEAFF. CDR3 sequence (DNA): TGTGCCAGCAGTCGGACAGGGGACACTGAAGCTTTCTTT.

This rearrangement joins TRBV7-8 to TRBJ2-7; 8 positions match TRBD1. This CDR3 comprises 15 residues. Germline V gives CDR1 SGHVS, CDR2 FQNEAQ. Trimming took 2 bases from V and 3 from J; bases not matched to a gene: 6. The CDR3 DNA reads TGTGCCAGCAGCTTAAACAGGGGGGCGGTCTACGAGCAGTACTTC. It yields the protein CASSLNRGAVYEQYF.

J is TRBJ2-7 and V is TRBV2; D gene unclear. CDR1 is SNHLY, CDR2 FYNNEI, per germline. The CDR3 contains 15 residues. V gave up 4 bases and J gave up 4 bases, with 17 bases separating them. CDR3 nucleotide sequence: TGTGCCAGCAGTGGAGACACCATCCCTGTTTACGAGCAGTACTTC. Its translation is CASSGDTIPVYEQYF. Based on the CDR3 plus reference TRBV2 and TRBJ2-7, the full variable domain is EPEVTQTPSHQVTQMGQEVILRCVPISNHLYFYWYRQILGQKVEFLVSFYNNEISEKSEIFDDQFSVERPDGSNFTLKIRSTKLEDSAMYFCASSGDTIPVYEQYFGPGTRLTVT.

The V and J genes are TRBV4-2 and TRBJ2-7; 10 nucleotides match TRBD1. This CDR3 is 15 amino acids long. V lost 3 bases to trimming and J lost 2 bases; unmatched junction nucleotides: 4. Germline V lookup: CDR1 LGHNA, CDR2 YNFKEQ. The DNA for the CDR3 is TGTGCCAGCAGCCAGGCCGGGACAGGGGCCTACGAGCAGTACTTC. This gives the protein CASSQAGTGAYEQYF.

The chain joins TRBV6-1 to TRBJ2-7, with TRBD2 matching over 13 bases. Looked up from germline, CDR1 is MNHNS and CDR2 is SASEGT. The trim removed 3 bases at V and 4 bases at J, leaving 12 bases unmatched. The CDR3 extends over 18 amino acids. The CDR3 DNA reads TGTGCCAGCAGTGAGTTACTAGCGGGAGGGCCGGTTAGGTACGAGCAGTACTTC. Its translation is CASSELLAGGPVRYEQYF.

The CDR3 DNA is TGTGCCAGCAGCCGGGACAGGGGCAATCAGCCCCAGCATTTT. This gives the protein CASSRDRGNQPQHF. The rearrangement joins TRBV11-1 to TRBJ1-5; 9 positions match TRBD1. J gave up 2 bases and V 5 bases, and 1 base lay outside the gene matches. Germline lookup yields CDR1 SGHAT and CDR2 FQDESV (reference sequence). CDR3 length: 14 amino acids.

The CDR3 spells CASRYGSDHTGELFF. The CDR3 DNA sequence: TGTGCCAGCAGATACGGTAGCGACCACACCGGGGAGCTGTTTTTT. The V call is TRBV11-2, the J call TRBJ2-2; TRBD2 is a possible D gene (5 bases). This CDR3 region has 15 residues. Germline CDR1 reads SGHAT; CDR2 reads FQNNGV. V shed 6 bases and J shed 3 bases, with 14 bases lying between them.

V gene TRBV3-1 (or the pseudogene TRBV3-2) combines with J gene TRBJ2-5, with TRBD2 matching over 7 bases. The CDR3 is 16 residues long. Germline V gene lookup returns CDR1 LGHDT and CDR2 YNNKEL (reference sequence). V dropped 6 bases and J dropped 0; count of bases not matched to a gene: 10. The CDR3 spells CASRLLARGYQETQYF. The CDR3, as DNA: TGTGCCAGCAGATTACTAGCGCGGGGGTACCAAGAGACCCAGTACTTC.

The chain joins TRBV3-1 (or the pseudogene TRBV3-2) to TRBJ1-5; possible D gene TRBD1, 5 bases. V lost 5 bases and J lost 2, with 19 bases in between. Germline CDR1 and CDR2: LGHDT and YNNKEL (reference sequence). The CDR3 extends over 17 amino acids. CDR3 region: CASSWGLPLSGNQPQHF. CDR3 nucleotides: TGTGCCAGCAGCTGGGGACTCCCCCTTAGCGGCAATCAGCCCCAGCATTTT.

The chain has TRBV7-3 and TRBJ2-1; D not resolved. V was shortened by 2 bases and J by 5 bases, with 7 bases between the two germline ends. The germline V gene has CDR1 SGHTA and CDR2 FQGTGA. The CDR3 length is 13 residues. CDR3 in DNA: TGTGCCAGCAGCTTAGACTTGGACAATGAGCAGTTCTTC. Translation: CASSLDLDNEQFF.

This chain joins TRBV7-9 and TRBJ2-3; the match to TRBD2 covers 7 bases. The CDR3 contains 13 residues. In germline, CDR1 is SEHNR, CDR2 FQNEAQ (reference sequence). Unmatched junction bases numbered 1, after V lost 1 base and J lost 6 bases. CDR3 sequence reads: CASSLDGGDTQYF. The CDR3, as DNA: TGTGCCAGCAGCTTAGACGGGGGGGATACGCAGTATTTT. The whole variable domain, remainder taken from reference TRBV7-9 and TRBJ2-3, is DTGVSQNPRHKITKRGQNVTFRCDPISEHNRLYWYRQTLGQGPEFLTYFQNEAQLEKSRLLSDRFSAERPKGSFSTLEIQRTEQGDSAMYLCASSLDGGDTQYFGPGTRLTVL.

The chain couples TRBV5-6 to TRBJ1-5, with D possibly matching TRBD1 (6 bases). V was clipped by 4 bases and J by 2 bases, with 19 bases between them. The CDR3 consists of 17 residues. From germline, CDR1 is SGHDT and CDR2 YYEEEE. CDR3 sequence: CASSQQRGTLGNQPQHF. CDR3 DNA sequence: TGTGCCAGCAGCCAACAAAGGGGGACGTTGGGCAATCAGCCCCAGCATTTT.

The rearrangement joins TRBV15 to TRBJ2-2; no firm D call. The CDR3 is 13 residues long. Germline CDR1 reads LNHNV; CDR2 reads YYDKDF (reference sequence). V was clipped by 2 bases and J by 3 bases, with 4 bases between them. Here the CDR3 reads CATSRSDTGELFF. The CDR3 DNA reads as TGTGCCACCAGCAGATCGGACACCGGGGAGCTGTTTTTT. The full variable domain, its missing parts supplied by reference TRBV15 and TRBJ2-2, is DAMVIQNPRYQVTQFGKPVTLSCSQTLNHNVMYWYQQKSSQAPKLLFHYYDKDFNNEADTPDNFQSRRPNTSFCFLDIRSPGLGDTAMYLCATSRSDTGELFFGEGSRLTVL.

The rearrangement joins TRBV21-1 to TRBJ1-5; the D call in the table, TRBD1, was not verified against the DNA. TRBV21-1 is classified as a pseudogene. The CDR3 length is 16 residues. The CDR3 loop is CASSIRDRDSNQPQHF. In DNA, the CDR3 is TGTGCCAGCAGCATCCGGGACAGAGATAGCAATCAGCCCCAGCATTTT.

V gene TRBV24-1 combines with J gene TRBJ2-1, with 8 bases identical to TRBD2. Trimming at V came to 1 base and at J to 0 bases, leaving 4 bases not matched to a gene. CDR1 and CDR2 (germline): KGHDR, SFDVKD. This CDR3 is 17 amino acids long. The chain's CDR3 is CATSDFGGRSSYNEQFF. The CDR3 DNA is TGTGCCACCAGTGATTTTGGCGGGAGGAGCTCCTACAATGAGCAGTTCTTC.

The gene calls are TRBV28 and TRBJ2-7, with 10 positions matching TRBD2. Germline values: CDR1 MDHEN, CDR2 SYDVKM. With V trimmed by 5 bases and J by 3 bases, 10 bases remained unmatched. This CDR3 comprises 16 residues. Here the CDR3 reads CASSPQDLAGGYEQYF. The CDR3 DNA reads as TGTGCCAGCAGTCCCCAGGATTTAGCGGGGGGCTACGAGCAGTACTTC.

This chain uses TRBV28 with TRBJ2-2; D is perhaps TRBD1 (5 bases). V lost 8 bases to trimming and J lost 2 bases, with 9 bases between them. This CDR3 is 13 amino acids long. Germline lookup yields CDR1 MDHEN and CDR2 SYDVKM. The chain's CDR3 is CASSQVNTGELFF. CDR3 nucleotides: TGTGCCAGCTCACAGGTCAACACCGGGGAGCTGTTTTTT.

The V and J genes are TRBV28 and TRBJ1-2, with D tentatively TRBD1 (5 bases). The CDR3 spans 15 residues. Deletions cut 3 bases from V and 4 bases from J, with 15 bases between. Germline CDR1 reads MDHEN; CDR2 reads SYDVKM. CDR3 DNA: TGTGCCAGCAGTTTCGGGACTCGGGGAGTCTATGGCTACACCTTC. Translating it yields CASSFGTRGVYGYTF.

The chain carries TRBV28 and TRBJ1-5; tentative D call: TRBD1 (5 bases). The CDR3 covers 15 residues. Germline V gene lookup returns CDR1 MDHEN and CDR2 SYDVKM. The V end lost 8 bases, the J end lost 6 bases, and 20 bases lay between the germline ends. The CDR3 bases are TGTGCCAGCCTCGGGCTCAGGGAATGGAGTCAGCCCCAGCATTTT. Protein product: CASLGLREWSQPQHF.

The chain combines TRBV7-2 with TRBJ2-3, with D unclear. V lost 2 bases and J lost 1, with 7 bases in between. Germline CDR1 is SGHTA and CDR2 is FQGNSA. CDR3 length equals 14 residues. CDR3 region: CASSLLAGTDTQYF. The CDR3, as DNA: TGTGCCAGCAGCTTATTGGCAGGCACAGATACGCAGTATTTT.

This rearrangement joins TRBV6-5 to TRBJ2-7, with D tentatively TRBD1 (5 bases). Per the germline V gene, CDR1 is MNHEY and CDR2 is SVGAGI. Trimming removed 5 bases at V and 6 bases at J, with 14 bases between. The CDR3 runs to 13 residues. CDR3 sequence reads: CASSINRLAEQYF. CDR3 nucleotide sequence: TGTGCCAGCAGTATCAACAGGCTGGCCGAGCAGTACTTC.

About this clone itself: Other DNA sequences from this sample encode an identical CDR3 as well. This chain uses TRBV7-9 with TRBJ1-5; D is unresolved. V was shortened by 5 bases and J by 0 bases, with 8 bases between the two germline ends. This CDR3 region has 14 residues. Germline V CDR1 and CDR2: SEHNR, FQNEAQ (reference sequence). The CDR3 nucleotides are TGTGCCAGCAGCCCGACGGGTAGCAATCAGCCCCAGCATTTT. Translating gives CASSPTGSNQPQHF.

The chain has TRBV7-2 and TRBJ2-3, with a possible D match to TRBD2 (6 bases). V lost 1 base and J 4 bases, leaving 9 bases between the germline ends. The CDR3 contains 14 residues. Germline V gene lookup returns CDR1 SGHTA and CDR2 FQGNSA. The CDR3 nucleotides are TGTGCCAGCAGCTTAGTCCCGGGGGCAGATACGCAGTATTTT. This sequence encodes CASSLVPGADTQYF.

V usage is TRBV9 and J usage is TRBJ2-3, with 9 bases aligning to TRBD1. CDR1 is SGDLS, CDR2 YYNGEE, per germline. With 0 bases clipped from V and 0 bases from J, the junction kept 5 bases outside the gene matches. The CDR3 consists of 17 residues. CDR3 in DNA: TGTGCCAGCAGCGTAGGGACAGGGGCTTCTAGCACAGATACGCAGTATTTT. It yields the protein CASSVGTGASSTDTQYF.

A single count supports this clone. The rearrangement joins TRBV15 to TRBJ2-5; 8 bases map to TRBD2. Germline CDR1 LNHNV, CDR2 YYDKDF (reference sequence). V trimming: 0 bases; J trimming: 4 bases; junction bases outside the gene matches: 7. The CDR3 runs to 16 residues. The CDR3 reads CATSREGALAGETQYF. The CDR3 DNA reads TGTGCCACCAGCAGAGAGGGGGCGCTAGCGGGAGAGACCCAGTACTTC.